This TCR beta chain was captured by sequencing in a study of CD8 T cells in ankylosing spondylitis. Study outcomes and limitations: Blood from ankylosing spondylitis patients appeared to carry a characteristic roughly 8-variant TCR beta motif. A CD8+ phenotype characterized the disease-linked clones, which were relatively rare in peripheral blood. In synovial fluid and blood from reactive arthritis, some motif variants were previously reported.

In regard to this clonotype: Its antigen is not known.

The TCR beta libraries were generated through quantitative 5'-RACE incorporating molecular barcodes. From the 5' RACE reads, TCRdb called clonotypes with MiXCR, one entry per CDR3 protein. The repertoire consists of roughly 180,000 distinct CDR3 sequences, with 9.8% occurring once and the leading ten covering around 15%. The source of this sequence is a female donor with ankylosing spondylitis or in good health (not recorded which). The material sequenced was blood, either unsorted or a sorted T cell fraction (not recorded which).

The CDR3 region is CASSQDLPSRPLSTDTQYF. Written as DNA, the CDR3 is TGTGCCAGCAGCCAAGATCTGCCTAGTCGACCACTTAGCACAGATACGCAGTATTTT. V and J are TRBV14 and TRBJ2-3; D gene ambiguous. This CDR3 has 19 residues. Trimming stripped 0 bases from V and 0 bases from J, with 19 bases between. Germline CDR1 is SGHDN and CDR2 is FVKESK.